These 7 T cell receptor beta chains were sequenced from one sample in a study of Graves' ophthalmopathy and Graves' hyperthyroidism. Amplifying from RNA transcripts, the study obtained TCR beta CDR3 regions. HTBI primers primed a first-round RT-PCR, and a second-round multiplex PCR followed. TCRdb processed the multiplex PCR reads anew with MiXCR; each CDR3 protein has one entry. Counted here are hundreds of thousands of distinct CDR3 sequences, roughly an eighth occurring once; the ten biggest clones make up 9.8%. Material for sequencing was blood. These receptors were collected from a woman aged 30 to 39 with Graves' ophthalmopathy.

This clonotype has only a few counts. The chain links TRBV13 to TRBJ2-5, with 7 bases lining up with TRBD2. This CDR3 contains 17 residues. Trimming took 5 bases from V and 3 from J; bases not matched to a gene: 15. The germline gives CDR1 PRHDT, CDR2 FYEKMQ (reference sequence). The CDR3 is CASSPLGAGNPKETQYF. CDR3 nucleotides: TGTGCCAGCAGCCCCCTGGGAGCGGGAAATCCCAAAGAGACCCAGTACTTC.

This clonotype was counted ten times or more. The J gene is TRBJ1-1, the V gene TRBV2; D possibly corresponds to TRBD1 (6 bases). V lost 7 bases to trimming and J lost 1 base, with 10 bases between them. The CDR3 extends over 13 amino acids. The germline V gene has CDR1 SNHLY and CDR2 FYNNEI. The CDR3 DNA sequence: TGTGCCAGCATTTGGACAGCGAACACTGAAGCTTTCTTT. Translation: CASIWTANTEAFF.

In its sample, this clonotype was seen a few times. This may be a read error: a much more frequent sequence differs by one nucleotide. This chain links TRBV11-1 with TRBJ2-7; the D gene is possibly TRBD1 (7 bases). Germline CDR1 is SGHAT and CDR2 is FQDESV (reference sequence). The CDR3 covers 15 residues. CDR3: CAGRGGTASSYEQYF. Written as DNA, the CDR3 is TGTGCCGGCAGGGGCGGGACAGCGAGCTCCTACGAGCAGTACTTC.

In this sample, this clonotype turned up many times. The chain joins TRBV20-1 to TRBJ1-2; TRBD1 is a possible D gene (5 bases). Deletions cut 0 bases from V and 3 bases from J, with 20 bases between. CDR1 is DFQATT, CDR2 SNEGSKA, per germline (reference sequence). This CDR3 region has 17 residues. The CDR3 is CSARDLPTGGVDYGYTF. DNA of the CDR3: TGCAGTGCTAGAGATTTACCTACAGGAGGGGTGGACTATGGCTACACCTTC.

This clonotype was recorded at least ten times. The rearrangement joins TRBV2 to TRBJ1-3; 7 bases line up with TRBD1. The CDR3 covers 14 residues. The trim removed 5 bases at V and 3 bases at J, leaving 4 bases unmatched. Germline V gene data show CDR1 as SNHLY and CDR2 as FYNNEI. This CDR3 is CASSYDRVGNTIYF. CDR3 DNA sequence: TGTGCCAGCAGTTACGACAGGGTTGGAAACACCATATATTTT.

V is TRBV6-4 and J is TRBJ2-2; D gene unclear. CDR1 and CDR2 (germline): MRHNA, SNTAGT. The CDR3 extends over 14 amino acids. The ends were cut back, 1 base at V and 6 bases at J, with 9 bases in the middle. As DNA, the CDR3 is TGTGCCAGCAGTGACTGGGCATCCCCCGGGGAGCTGTTTTTT. Protein product: CASSDWASPGELFF.

This clonotype was detected a few times. The chain uses TRBV6-1 and TRBJ2-2; D may be TRBD1 (6 bases). The CDR3 has 15 residues. Germline V lookup: CDR1 MNHNS, CDR2 SASEGT. Trimming cost V 9 bases and J 6 bases, with 20 bases left between them. CDR3 coding DNA: TGTGCCAGGAACAGACCGGGACACAACTCCGGGGAGCTGTTTTTT. This translates into CARNRPGHNSGELFF.